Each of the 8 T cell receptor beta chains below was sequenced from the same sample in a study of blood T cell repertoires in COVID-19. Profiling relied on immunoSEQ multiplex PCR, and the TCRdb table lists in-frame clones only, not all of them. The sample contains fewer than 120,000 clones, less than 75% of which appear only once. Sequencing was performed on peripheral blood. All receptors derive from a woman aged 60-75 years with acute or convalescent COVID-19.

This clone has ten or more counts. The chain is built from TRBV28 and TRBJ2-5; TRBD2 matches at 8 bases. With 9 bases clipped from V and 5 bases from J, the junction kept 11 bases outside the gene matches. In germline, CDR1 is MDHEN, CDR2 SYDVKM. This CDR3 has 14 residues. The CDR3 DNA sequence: TGTGCCAGTCGAACCGGGGGGGCTTTGGAGACCCAGTACTTC. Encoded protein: CASRTGGALETQYF. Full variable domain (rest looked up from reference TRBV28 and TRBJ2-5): DVKVTQSSRYLVKRTGEKVFLECVQDMDHENMFWYRQDPGLGLRLIYFSYDVKMKEKGDIPEGYSVSREKKERFSLILESASTNQTSMYLCASRTGGALETQYFGPGTRLLVL.

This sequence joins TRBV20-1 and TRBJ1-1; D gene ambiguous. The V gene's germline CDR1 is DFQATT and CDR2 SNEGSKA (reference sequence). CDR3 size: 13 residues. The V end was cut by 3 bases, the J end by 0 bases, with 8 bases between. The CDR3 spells CSASSSVNTEAFF. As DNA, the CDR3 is TGCAGTGCTAGTAGTTCAGTGAACACTGAAGCTTTCTTT.

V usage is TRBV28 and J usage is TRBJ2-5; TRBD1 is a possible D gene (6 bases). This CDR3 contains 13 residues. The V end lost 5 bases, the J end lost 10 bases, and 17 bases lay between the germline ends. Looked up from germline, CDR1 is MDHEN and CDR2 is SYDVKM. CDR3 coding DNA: TGTGCCAGCAGTCCAGGGGCTGCGAGGGGCCAGTACTTC. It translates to CASSPGAARGQYF.

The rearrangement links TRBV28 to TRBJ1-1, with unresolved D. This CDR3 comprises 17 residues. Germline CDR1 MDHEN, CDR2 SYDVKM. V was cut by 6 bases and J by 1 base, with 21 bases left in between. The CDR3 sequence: CASRDFRVRWANTEAFF. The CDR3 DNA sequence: TGTGCCAGCAGGGACTTTCGGGTGCGGTGGGCGAACACTGAAGCTTTCTTT.

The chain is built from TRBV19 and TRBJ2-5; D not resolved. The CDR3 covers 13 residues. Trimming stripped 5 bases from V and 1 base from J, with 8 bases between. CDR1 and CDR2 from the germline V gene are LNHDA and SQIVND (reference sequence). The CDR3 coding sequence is TGTGCCAGTAGTGCGGCGGTCCAAGAGACCCAGTACTTC. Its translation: CASSAAVQETQYF.

As DNA, the CDR3 is TGTGCCAGCAGCAAACGACAGGGATTGTTTCGTGGTGCCGGGGAGCTGTTTTTT. It encodes CASSKRQGLFRGAGELFF. The gene calls are TRBV7-2 and TRBJ2-2; 7 nucleotides match TRBD1. V lost 5 bases and J lost 6; bases outside the gene matches: 18. Germline assignment: CDR1 SGHTA and CDR2 FQGNSA. There are 18 residues in the CDR3.

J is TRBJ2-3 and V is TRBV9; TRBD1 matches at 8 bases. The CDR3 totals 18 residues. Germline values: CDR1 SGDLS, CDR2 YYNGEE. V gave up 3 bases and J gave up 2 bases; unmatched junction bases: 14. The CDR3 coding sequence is TGTGCCAGCAGCGGACGACAGGGGACCCTCACAGCCACAGATACGCAGTATTTT. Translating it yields CASSGRQGTLTATDTQYF.

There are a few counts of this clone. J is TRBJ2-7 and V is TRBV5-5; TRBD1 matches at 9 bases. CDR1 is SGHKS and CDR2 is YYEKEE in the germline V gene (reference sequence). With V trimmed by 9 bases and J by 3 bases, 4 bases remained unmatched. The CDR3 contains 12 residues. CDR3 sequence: CATGTGIYEQYF. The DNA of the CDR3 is TGTGCCACCGGGACAGGGATCTACGAGCAGTACTTC. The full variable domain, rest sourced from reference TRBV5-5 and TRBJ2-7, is DAGVTQSPTHLIKTRGQQVTLRCSPISGHKSVSWYQQVLGQGPQFIFQYYEKEERGRGNFPDRFSARQFPNYSSELNVNALLLGDSALYLCATGTGIYEQYFGPGTRLTVT.